This T cell receptor beta chain was sequenced in a study of shared clonotypes between healthy human individuals. The CDR3 runs to 13 residues. Germline lookup yields CDR1 SNHLY and CDR2 FYNNEI. Trimming took 7 bases from V and 5 from J, leaving 11 bases between them. Bulk PBMC genomic DNA spanned ten immunoSEQ deep plates. Using immunoSEQ multiplex PCR, the repertoire was profiled, and TCRdb retains in-frame clones only, with some absent. The sample lists about 560,000 clones, around three quarters seen once, with more than 10% in the top ten. V is TRBV2 and J is TRBJ1-4; TRBD1 might be the D (5 bases). This sequence was found in a woman aged 40 to 50 in good health. Some clones in this sample may be carry-over from other donors' samples. Input material: PBMCs. CDR3 DNA sequence: TGTGCCAGCATCCCCGGGACCAATGAAAAACTGTTTTTT. Protein product: CASIPGTNEKLFF.